The 4 T cell receptor beta chains given below trace back to one sample, sequenced in a study of control samples from healthy donors and cancer patients. Assay: immunoSEQ multiplex PCR; the TCRdb copy retains only in-frame clones and omits some. The sample lists 100,000 to 150,000 clones, under 95% occurring once. The sequenced sample was PBMCs. The receptors were gathered from a man aged 50-60 years with head and neck cancer.

The gene calls are TRBV19 and TRBJ1-5; 7 bases fit TRBD1. Losses at the gene ends were 3 bases for V and 4 bases for J; bases not matched to a gene: 9. The CDR3 totals 16 residues. In germline, CDR1 is LNHDA, CDR2 SQIVND (reference sequence). The CDR3 DNA sequence: TGTGCCAGTAGTATTAGGCAGGGGGTAGGAAATCAGCCCCAGCATTTT. Its translation is CASSIRQGVGNQPQHF.

The chain carries TRBV20-1 and TRBJ1-2, with D hard to call. V gave up 3 bases and J gave up 2 bases, with 7 bases separating them. The CDR3 is 12 residues long. Germline assignment: CDR1 DFQATT and CDR2 SNEGSKA (reference sequence). The CDR3 nucleotides are TGCAGTGCTAGTTCAGCGAACTATGGCTACACCTTC. Translating gives CSASSANYGYTF.

V gene TRBV4-2 combines with J gene TRBJ2-3; 7 bases map to TRBD1. V shed 4 bases and J 2 bases; nucleotides not matched to a gene: 6. The CDR3 extends over 15 amino acids. The V gene's germline CDR1 is LGHNA and CDR2 YNFKEQ. CDR3 protein: CASSPRTGDTDTQYF. DNA of the CDR3: TGTGCCAGCAGCCCTAGGACAGGAGACACAGATACGCAGTATTTT.

The rearrangement links TRBV5-6 to TRBJ2-3; 7 nucleotides align to TRBD2. The CDR3 has 15 amino acids. Germline-derived CDR1 and CDR2 are SGHDT and YYEEEE. The J segment lost 2 bases and the V segment lost 3 bases, leaving 6 bases of the junction unmatched. The DNA for the CDR3 is TGTGCCAGCAGCTCGGGACTACGAGACACAGATACGCAGTATTTT. Its protein product is CASSSGLRDTDTQYF. Drawing the rest from reference TRBV5-6 and TRBJ2-3, the complete variable domain is DAGVTQSPTHLIKTRGQQVTLRCSPKSGHDTVSWYQQALGQGPQFIFQYYEEEERQRGNFPDRFSGHQFPNYSSELNVNALLLGDSALYLCASSSGLRDTDTQYFGPGTRLTVL.